The 31 T cell receptor beta chains below all came from one sample that was sequenced in a study of T cell responses to AZD1222 COVID-19 vaccine. TCRdb's table, derived via immunoSEQ multiplex PCR, lists solely in-frame clones and lacks some. This table has 150,000 to 200,000 clones, roughly 87% appearing once. The source was peripheral blood, collected on day 0 of AZD1222 vaccination. These receptors were obtained from an adult in good health.

This sequence joins TRBV24-1 and TRBJ2-2; tentatively, D is TRBD2 (6 bases). Deletions cut 8 bases from V and 2 bases from J, with 14 bases between. CDR3 length equals 15 residues. CDR1 is KGHDR, CDR2 SFDVKD, per germline. The CDR3 sequence: CATKSPSENTGELFF. The CDR3 DNA follows: TGTGCCACCAAATCGCCTAGCGAAAACACCGGGGAGCTGTTTTTT.

Remarks on this clone: Distinct nucleotide sequences in the sample also encode this CDR3. The rearrangement uses TRBV19 and TRBJ1-3; 7 positions match TRBD1. The CDR3 runs 15 residues. Germline CDR1 reads LNHDA; CDR2 reads SQIVND (reference sequence). The V and J ends lost 1 base and 3 bases, in that order; junction bases with no gene match: 3. The CDR3 coding sequence is TGTGCCAGTAGTATAGGCACAGGGGATGGAAACACCATATATTTT. Protein product: CASSIGTGDGNTIYF.

The chain is built from TRBV7-2 and TRBJ1-6; D unclear. This CDR3 is 15 amino acids long. Germline assignment: CDR1 SGHTA and CDR2 FQGNSA. V lost 2 bases and J lost 4, with 9 bases in between. The CDR3 DNA reads as TGTGCCAGCAGCTTAACCCGAGGGTATAATTCACCCCTCCACTTT. Protein product: CASSLTRGYNSPLHF.

The chain carries TRBV4-1 and TRBJ1-4; tentatively, D is TRBD1 (5 bases). The length of the CDR3 is 15 residues. CDR1 is MGHRA, CDR2 YSYEKL, per germline. Trimming cost V 1 base and J 8 bases, with 14 bases left between them. CDR3 nucleotide sequence: TGCGCCAGCAGCCAAGGAAGAGGGGTGCGGGAAAAACTGTTTTTT. It is translated as CASSQGRGVREKLFF.

This chain uses TRBV19 with TRBJ1-4; D uncertain. The germline V gene encodes CDR1 LNHDA and CDR2 SQIVND (reference sequence). This CDR3 has 15 residues. V lost 6 bases to trimming and J lost 2 bases, with 13 bases between them. CDR3 DNA sequence: TGTGCCAGTAGCATATCAATCCGGACTAATGAAAAACTGTTTTTT. It specifies CASSISIRTNEKLFF.

CDR3 protein: CASSYSNRGNAEAFF. In DNA form, the CDR3 reads TGTGCCAGCAGTTACTCGAACAGGGGGAATGCTGAAGCTTTCTTT. This chain connects TRBV6-5 to TRBJ1-1; TRBD1 agrees at 8 bases. The junction had 6 bases not matched to a gene; V was cut back by 0 bases and J by 6 bases. The CDR3 is 15 amino acids. The germline V gene has CDR1 MNHEY and CDR2 SVGAGI.

The gene calls are TRBV10-3 and TRBJ2-7, with TRBD2 matching over 9 bases. Germline V lookup: CDR1 ENHRY, CDR2 SYGVKD. The CDR3 has 14 residues. V lost 10 bases to trimming and J lost 7 bases; unmatched junction nucleotides: 14. The CDR3 loop is CATTWGGGEEEQYF. Written as DNA, the CDR3 is TGTGCCACGACATGGGGCGGGGGGGAAGAAGAGCAGTACTTC.

The chain employs TRBV14 and TRBJ1-2; D unresolved. This CDR3 spans 14 amino acids. Germline V gene lookup returns CDR1 SGHDN and CDR2 FVKESK. The V and J ends lost 1 base and 5 bases respectively, with 11 bases between them. The CDR3 sequence is CASSQGRLRYGYTF. The DNA for the CDR3 is TGTGCCAGCAGCCAAGGACGGCTGAGATATGGCTACACCTTC.

V and J are TRBV3-1 (or the pseudogene TRBV3-2) and TRBJ1-3; no definite D call. The CDR3 runs 14 residues. Per the germline V gene, CDR1 is LGHDT and CDR2 is YNNKEL (reference sequence). The V and J ends lost 6 bases and 5 bases respectively, with 14 bases between them. The CDR3 sequence: CASSPWAARNTIYF. The CDR3 DNA sequence: TGTGCCAGCAGTCCGTGGGCAGCTCGAAACACCATATATTTT.

This clone was seen once. V usage is TRBV12-3 or TRBV12-4 and J usage is TRBJ1-1; tentative D call: TRBD1 (6 bases). CDR3 length equals 13 residues. Between the trimmed V and J ends, which lost 6 bases and 2 bases, there was a span of 10 bases. CDR3 nucleotide sequence: TGTGCCAGCAGCCCACAGGGTAACACTGAAGCTTTCTTT. Translation: CASSPQGNTEAFF.

This chain connects TRBV5-8 to TRBJ1-6; 8 bases match TRBD1. J lost 0 bases, V lost 4 bases, and 12 bases had no gene match. Per the germline V gene, CDR1 is SGHTS and CDR2 is YDEGEE. CDR3 length: 19 residues. CDR3 in amino acids: CASSQIQGAQTSYNSPLHF. CDR3 nucleotides: TGTGCCAGCAGCCAAATCCAGGGGGCTCAGACCTCCTATAATTCACCCCTCCACTTT.

The chain is built from TRBV18 and TRBJ2-2, with 8 bases lining up with TRBD2. With 3 bases clipped from V and 0 bases from J, the junction kept 9 bases outside the gene matches. The CDR3 covers 18 residues. Germline V gene sequence: CDR1 KGHSH, CDR2 LQKENI. CDR3 residues: CASSPTMTSAANTGELFF. In nucleotides, the CDR3 is TGTGCCAGCTCACCTACGATGACTAGCGCCGCGAACACCGGGGAGCTGTTTTTT.

The chain is built from TRBV7-6 and TRBJ2-7; 15 bases align to TRBD2. V was clipped by 1 base and J by 3 bases; unmatched bases: 4. The CDR3 is 17 residues long. CDR1 is SGHVS, CDR2 FNYEAQ, per germline. CDR3 in amino acids: CASSLGTSGRASYEQYF. CDR3 nucleotide sequence: TGTGCCAGCAGCTTAGGGACTAGCGGGAGGGCCAGCTACGAGCAGTACTTC.

The CDR3 loop is CASSRTGGNSPLHF. The CDR3 nucleotides read TGTGCCAGCAGCAGGACAGGGGGAAATTCACCCCTCCACTTT. J is TRBJ1-6 and V is TRBV2; 10 bases align to TRBD1. V shed 6 bases, J shed 7 bases, and the junction held 3 bases outside the gene matches. The germline V gene has CDR1 SNHLY and CDR2 FYNNEI. The CDR3 runs 14 residues.

V is TRBV3-1 (or the pseudogene TRBV3-2) and J is TRBJ1-4, with D unresolved. The CDR3 spans 12 residues. Germline V gene sequence: CDR1 LGHDT, CDR2 YNNKEL (reference sequence). Trimming stripped 1 base from V and 10 bases from J, with 7 bases between. The CDR3, as DNA: TGTGCCAGCAGCCAAGTGGGAGCAAAACTGTTTTTT. It is translated as CASSQVGAKLFF.

This rearrangement joins TRBV6-5 to TRBJ1-4, with D tentatively TRBD1 (5 bases). This CDR3 is 14 amino acids long. The germline CDR1 and CDR2 sequences are MNHEY and SVGAGI. Trimming stripped 4 bases from V and 0 bases from J, with 6 bases between. The CDR3 DNA reads TGTGCCAGCAGTTGGGGCCCAACTAATGAAAAACTGTTTTTT. It is translated as CASSWGPTNEKLFF.

The V gene is TRBV7-2, the J gene TRBJ1-1; 7 bases map to TRBD1. Per germline, CDR1 SGHTA and CDR2 FQGNSA. CDR3 length: 14 residues. V gave up 5 bases and J gave up 1 base; unmatched junction bases: 4. CDR3 sequence (DNA): TGTGCCAGCAGCCCCCGACAGGGGAACACTGAAGCTTTCTTT. This encodes CASSPRQGNTEAFF.

The chain has TRBV7-9 and TRBJ1-1, with TRBD1 as a possible D gene (6 bases). V was clipped by 5 bases and J by 1 base, with 11 bases between them. The CDR3 loop spans 14 amino acids. CDR1 is SEHNR and CDR2 is FQNEAQ in the germline V gene (reference sequence). The DNA of the CDR3 is TGTGCCAGCAGCCTGGGACACTCGAACACTGAAGCTTTCTTT. Translation: CASSLGHSNTEAFF.

This clone occurred a few times. CDR3 bases: TGTGCCAGCAGCTTAGTAGGTGACAGAATCAATCAGCCCCAGCATTTT. Amino acid sequence: CASSLVGDRINQPQHF. J is TRBJ1-5 and V is TRBV7-9, with D perhaps matching TRBD1 (5 bases). The CDR3 totals 16 residues. V was clipped by 1 base and J by 3 bases, with 13 bases between them. The germline V gene has CDR1 SEHNR and CDR2 FQNEAQ (reference sequence).

In regard to this clone: Other DNA sequences in the sample encode the same CDR3. V is TRBV7-9 and J is TRBJ1-1, with 7 nucleotides matching TRBD1. Trimming took 1 base from V and 1 from J; bases not matched to a gene: 0. The CDR3 consists of 14 residues. Germline V gene sequence: CDR1 SEHNR, CDR2 FQNEAQ (reference sequence). The CDR3 here is CASSLGQGNTEAFF. The CDR3 nucleotides read TGTGCCAGCAGCTTAGGACAGGGGAACACTGAAGCTTTCTTT. Looking up the rest from reference TRBV7-9 and TRBJ1-1 gives the full variable domain: DTGVSQNPRHKITKRGQNVTFRCDPISEHNRLYWYRQTLGQGPEFLTYFQNEAQLEKSRLLSDRFSAERPKGSFSTLEIQRTEQGDSAMYLCASSLGQGNTEAFFGQGTRLTVV.

This clone turned up a few times. The chain recombines TRBV6-5 with TRBJ1-5; TRBD1 might be the D (5 bases). V lost 11 bases and J lost 5, with 19 bases in between. In germline, CDR1 is MNHEY, CDR2 SVGAGI. This CDR3 is built from 14 residues. The CDR3 DNA reads as TGTGCCGGAGGACCAGGGTGGGCCGATCAGCCCCAGCATTTT. Its translation is CAGGPGWADQPQHF.

V is TRBV5-1 and J is TRBJ1-5; tentatively, D is TRBD1 (5 bases). Trimming removed 4 bases at V and 5 bases at J, with 13 bases between. This CDR3 is 14 amino acids long. Germline V gene data show CDR1 as SGHRS and CDR2 as YFSETQ. CDR3 nucleotides: TGCGCCAGCAGCCCCTTATCGGGGGATCAGCCCCAGCATTTT. This sequence encodes CASSPLSGDQPQHF.

The DNA for the CDR3 is TGTGCCAGCAGTTTCAGCGTGGGACCGGCCAATCAGCCCCAGCATTTT. Translation: CASSFSVGPANQPQHF. This chain uses TRBV6-2 or TRBV6-3 with TRBJ1-5; D is possibly TRBD1 (5 bases). V lost 4 bases to trimming and J lost 3 bases, with 16 bases between them. CDR1 is MNHEY and CDR2 is SVGEGT in the germline V gene. The CDR3 runs 16 residues.

In this sample, this clone turned up once. The rearrangement joins TRBV7-2 to TRBJ2-7; 9 bases agree with TRBD1. This CDR3 region has 15 residues. V gave up 3 bases and J gave up 1 base; unmatched junction bases: 4. Germline V gene sequence: CDR1 SGHTA, CDR2 FQGNSA. The CDR3 nucleotides are TGTGCCAGCAGCTTTACCGGGACAGGGTCCTACGAGCAGTACTTC. It yields the protein CASSFTGTGSYEQYF.

The chain links TRBV28 to TRBJ1-5; D remains ambiguous. The V gene's germline CDR1 is MDHEN and CDR2 SYDVKM. This CDR3 comprises 19 residues. Trimming shortened V by 1 base and J by 2 bases, and 21 bases separated the two germline ends. CDR3 loop: CASSLYTPSLGYGNQPQHF. CDR3 nucleotide sequence: TGTGCCAGCAGTTTATACACCCCCTCACTAGGTTACGGCAATCAGCCCCAGCATTTT.

The chain uses TRBV28 and TRBJ2-1; TRBD2 matches 7 bases. CDR1 MDHEN and CDR2 SYDVKM come from the germline V gene. The CDR3 has 11 amino acids. With 8 bases clipped from V and 7 bases from J, the junction kept 2 bases outside the gene matches. The CDR3 DNA reads as TGTGCCAGCGGCGGGAGTAATGAGCAGTTCTTC. It translates to CASGGSNEQFF.

In DNA form, the CDR3 reads TGTGCCAGCAGCGCCACTATCAATGAGCAGTTCTTC. This translates into CASSATINEQFF. J is TRBJ2-1 and V is TRBV2, with no clear D. CDR1 is SNHLY and CDR2 is FYNNEI in the germline V gene. CDR3 length: 12 residues. Trimming stripped 6 bases from V and 6 bases from J, with 9 bases between.

The genes are TRBV5-1 and TRBJ2-7; perhaps TRBD2 as D (6 bases). This CDR3 has 13 amino acids. The germline CDR1 and CDR2 sequences are SGHRS and YFSETQ. V was cut by 4 bases and J by 2 bases, with 10 bases left in between. The CDR3 region has the DNA TGCGCCAGCAGCCCCACGGGGGCCTACGAGCAGTACTTC. Translated, it gives CASSPTGAYEQYF.

This chain connects TRBV15 to TRBJ2-2; maybe TRBD1 (5 bases). Per the germline V gene, CDR1 is LNHNV and CDR2 is YYDKDF (reference sequence). The CDR3 has 14 residues. Between the trimmed V and J ends, which lost 3 bases and 8 bases, there was a span of 13 bases. The chain's CDR3 is CATSRGPGIGELFF. DNA of the CDR3: TGTGCCACCAGCAGGGGCCCAGGGATAGGGGAGCTGTTTTTT. The full variable domain, completed using reference TRBV15 and TRBJ2-2, is DAMVIQNPRYQVTQFGKPVTLSCSQTLNHNVMYWYQQKSSQAPKLLFHYYDKDFNNEADTPDNFQSRRPNTSFCFLDIRSPGLGDTAMYLCATSRGPGIGELFFGEGSRLTVL.

This clone was seen only once. Here the CDR3 reads CASSQTGAYEQYF. CDR3 DNA: TGTGCCAGCAGCCAGACAGGGGCCTACGAGCAGTACTTC. The chain recombines TRBV12-3 or TRBV12-4 with TRBJ2-7; the match to TRBD1 covers 8 bases. The CDR3 consists of 13 residues. V dropped 6 bases and J dropped 2; count of bases not matched to a gene: 3.

The chain uses TRBV19 and TRBJ2-2; the match to TRBD2 covers 9 bases. This CDR3 spans 21 amino acids. The germline V gene encodes CDR1 LNHDA and CDR2 SQIVND (reference sequence). After removal of 3 bases from V and 0 bases from J, the junction contained 17 bases not matched to a gene. The chain's CDR3 is CASSIIAGAILSVSNTGELFF. The CDR3 region has the DNA TGTGCCAGTAGTATTATAGCGGGAGCGATCCTTAGCGTGTCGAACACCGGGGAGCTGTTTTTT. The whole variable domain, filled in from reference TRBV19 and TRBJ2-2, reads DGGITQSPKYLFRKEGQNVTLSCEQNLNHDAMYWYRQDPGQGLRLIYYSQIVNDFQKGDIAEGYSVSREKKESFPLTVTSAQKNPTAFYLCASSIIAGAILSVSNTGELFFGEGSRLTVL.